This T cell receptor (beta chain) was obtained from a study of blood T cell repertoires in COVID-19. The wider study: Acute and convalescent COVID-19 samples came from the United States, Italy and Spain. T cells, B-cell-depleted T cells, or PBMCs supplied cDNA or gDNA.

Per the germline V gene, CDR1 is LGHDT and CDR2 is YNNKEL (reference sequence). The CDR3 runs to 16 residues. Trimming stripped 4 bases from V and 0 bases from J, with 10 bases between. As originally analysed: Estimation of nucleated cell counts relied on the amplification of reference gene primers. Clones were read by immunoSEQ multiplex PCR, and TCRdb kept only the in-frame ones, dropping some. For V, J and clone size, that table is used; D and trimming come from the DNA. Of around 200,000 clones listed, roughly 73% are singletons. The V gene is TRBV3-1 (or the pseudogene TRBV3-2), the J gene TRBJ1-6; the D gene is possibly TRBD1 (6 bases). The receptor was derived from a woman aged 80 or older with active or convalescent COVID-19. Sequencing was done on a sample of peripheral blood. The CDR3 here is CASSRGQSSYNSPLHF. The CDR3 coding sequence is TGTGCCAGCAGCCGTGGACAGAGCTCCTATAATTCACCCCTCCACTTT.